The 7 T cell receptor beta chains in this list originate from one sample, sequenced in a study of OX40 agonist ivuxolimab in advanced cancers. Clones were sequenced by immunoSEQ multiplex PCR, and TCRdb holds only the in-frame ones, with some missing. Here the sample spans 55,000 to 60,000 clones, roughly 93% being singletons. The sample was CD4+ or CD8+ T cells sorted from blood, taken in a trial of the OX40 agonist ivuxolimab. These receptors were obtained from an adult with an advanced solid tumor such as melanoma, head and neck, liver or kidney cancer.

This clone appeared a few times. The chain links TRBV27 to TRBJ2-7; 9 nucleotides agree with TRBD2. The CDR3 extends over 15 amino acids. J was trimmed by 4 bases and V by 2 bases; bases with no gene match: 6. From germline, CDR1 is MNHEY and CDR2 SMNVEV (reference sequence). The CDR3 DNA reads as TGTGCCAGCAGTTTAGAACCTAGCGGGATATACGAGCAGTACTTC. As protein: CASSLEPSGIYEQYF.

The rearrangement links TRBV4-3 to TRBJ2-7, with D tentatively TRBD1 (5 bases). The CDR3 covers 15 residues. Germline CDR1 is LGHNA and CDR2 is YSLEER. V was clipped by 1 base and J by 1 base, with 11 bases between them. The CDR3 loop reads CASSQGTYDSYEQYF. CDR3 DNA: TGCGCCAGCAGCCAAGGGACATATGATTCCTACGAGCAGTACTTC.

As for this clone: The same CDR3 is also encoded by other DNA sequences in this sample. The V call is TRBV19, the J call TRBJ1-5, with D possibly matching TRBD1 (5 bases). Per the germline V gene, CDR1 is LNHDA and CDR2 is SQIVND (reference sequence). The V gene lost 1 base and the J gene lost 0 bases, with 10 bases spanning the gap. The CDR3 totals 16 residues. The CDR3 region has the DNA TGTGCCAGTAGTATAGCGACAGCTTATAGCAATCAGCCCCAGCATTTT. This gives the protein CASSIATAYSNQPQHF.

The rearrangement links TRBV6-1 to TRBJ2-1; D is unresolved. The CDR3 consists of 14 residues. CDR1 is MNHNS and CDR2 is SASEGT in the germline V gene. Trimming stripped 5 bases from V and 0 bases from J, with 8 bases between. The CDR3 loop is CASSTVNSYNEQFF. The CDR3 bases are TGTGCCAGCAGTACTGTAAACTCCTACAATGAGCAGTTCTTC.

V is TRBV19 and J is TRBJ2-7, with D possibly called TRBD1 or TRBD2 (5 bases each). This CDR3 has 14 amino acids. V lost 5 bases to trimming and J lost 0 bases, with 11 bases between them. Germline assignment: CDR1 LNHDA and CDR2 SQIVND (reference sequence). The CDR3 region has the DNA TGTGCCAGTAGTGACCGGGACCACTCCTACGAGCAGTACTTC. Translating gives CASSDRDHSYEQYF.

The count of this clone is one. This chain links TRBV28 with TRBJ2-7; 10 bases map to TRBD1. The CDR3 sequence is 17 residues long. The junction had 7 bases not matched to a gene; V was cut back by 1 base and J by 1 base. Germline-derived CDR1 and CDR2 are MDHEN and SYDVKM. The CDR3 DNA is TGTGCCAGCAGTTTATTGTGGACAGGGGGACGGTCCTACGAGCAGTACTTC. Encoded protein: CASSLLWTGGRSYEQYF.

The chain couples TRBV9 to TRBJ2-1, with no clear D. The CDR3 length is 13 residues. CDR1 SGDLS and CDR2 YYNGEE come from the germline V gene. V lost 0 bases, J lost 7 bases, and 8 bases lay in between. In DNA, the CDR3 is TGTGCCAGCAGCGTAGGCGGCATTAATGAGCAGTTCTTC. Translating gives CASSVGGINEQFF.